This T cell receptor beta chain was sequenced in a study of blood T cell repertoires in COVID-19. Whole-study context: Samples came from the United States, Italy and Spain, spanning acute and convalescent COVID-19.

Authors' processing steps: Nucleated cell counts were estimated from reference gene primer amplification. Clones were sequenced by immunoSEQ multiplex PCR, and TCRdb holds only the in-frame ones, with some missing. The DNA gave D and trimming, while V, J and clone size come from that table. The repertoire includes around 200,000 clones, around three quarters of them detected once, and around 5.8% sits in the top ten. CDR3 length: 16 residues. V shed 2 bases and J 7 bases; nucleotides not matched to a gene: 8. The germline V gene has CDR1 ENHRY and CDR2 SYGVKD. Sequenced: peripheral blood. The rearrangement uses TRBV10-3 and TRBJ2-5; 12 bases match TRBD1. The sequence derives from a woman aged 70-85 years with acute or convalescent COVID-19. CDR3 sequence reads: CAISEGTGGAVRTQYF. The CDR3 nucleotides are TGTGCCATCAGTGAGGGGACAGGGGGCGCCGTAAGGACCCAGTACTTC.